These 5 T cell receptor beta chains were sequenced from one sample in a study of T-cell reconstitution after alpha-beta-depleted transplantation in children. Unique molecular identifiers were incorporated during preparation of the TCRbeta library. TCRdb reprocessed the PCR reads with MiXCR, giving one entry per CDR3 protein. The table lists approximately 500,000 distinct CDR3 sequences, about 10% of them singletons. Material: PBMCs, obtained before TCRalphabeta/CD19-depleted stem cell transplant. Receptors originate from a child aged 2 to 15 with inherited bone marrow failure, due to receive a stem cell transplant.

Ten or more counts support this clonotype. V usage is TRBV28 and J usage is TRBJ2-1; D ambiguous. V was shortened by 5 bases and J by 7 bases, with 12 bases between the two germline ends. The CDR3 covers 13 residues. Germline CDR1 MDHEN, CDR2 SYDVKM. CDR3 amino acids: CASSPPFGNEQFF. Here the CDR3 DNA reads TGTGCCAGCAGTCCCCCCTTCGGTAATGAGCAGTTCTTC.

The table lists this clonotype with many counts. J is TRBJ1-1 and V is TRBV7-9; 7 bases are a match to TRBD1. The V gene end was trimmed by 5 bases and the J gene end by 4 bases; junction bases not matched to a gene: 10. The CDR3 loop spans 15 amino acids. Germline V gene data show CDR1 as SEHNR and CDR2 as FQNEAQ (reference sequence). The CDR3 is CASSILTGRGTEAFF. The CDR3 DNA is TGTGCCAGCAGCATCCTGACAGGGAGGGGCACTGAAGCTTTCTTT.

The genes are TRBV27 and TRBJ2-1; perhaps TRBD2 as D (5 bases). V shed 3 bases and J shed 1 base, with 13 bases lying between them. CDR1 is MNHEY and CDR2 is SMNVEV in the germline V gene (reference sequence). This CDR3 is 16 amino acids long. The chain's CDR3 is CASSFSEGLSYNEQFF. Here the CDR3 DNA reads TGTGCCAGCAGTTTTAGTGAGGGCCTTTCCTACAATGAGCAGTTCTTC.

This clonotype was counted at least ten times. The chain uses TRBV24-1 and TRBJ1-4, with D tentatively TRBD1 (5 bases). Trimming took off 4 bases at V and 3 bases at J, with 14 bases between the two ends. Germline values: CDR1 KGHDR, CDR2 SFDVKD. The CDR3 has 16 amino acids. In DNA form, the CDR3 reads TGTGCCACCAGTGAGCACTACAGGCGACCTAATGAAAAACTGTTTTTT. Translated: CATSEHYRRPNEKLFF.

The rearrangement uses TRBV28 and TRBJ2-7; D may be TRBD1 (5 bases). Germline CDR1 is MDHEN and CDR2 is SYDVKM. With 5 bases removed from V and 0 bases from J, the gap between germline ends came to 17 bases. The CDR3 has 16 residues. This CDR3 is CASSRKQAYNSYEQYF. The CDR3 nucleotides are TGTGCCAGCAGTCGCAAACAGGCGTACAACTCCTACGAGCAGTACTTC.